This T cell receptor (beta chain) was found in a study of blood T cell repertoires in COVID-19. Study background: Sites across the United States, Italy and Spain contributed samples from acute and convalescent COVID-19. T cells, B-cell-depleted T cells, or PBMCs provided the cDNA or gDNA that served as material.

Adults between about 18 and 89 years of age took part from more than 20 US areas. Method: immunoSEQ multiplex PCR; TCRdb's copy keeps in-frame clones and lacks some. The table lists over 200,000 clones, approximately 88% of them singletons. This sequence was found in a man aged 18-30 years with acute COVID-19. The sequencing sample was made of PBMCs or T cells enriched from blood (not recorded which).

CDR3 DNA: TGTGCCAGCAGCTTAGGACAGGGAAGGGGCTACACCTTC. It specifies CASSLGQGRGYTF. The chain carries TRBV11-1 and TRBJ1-2; 7 bases fit TRBD1. The CDR3 loop spans 13 amino acids. From germline, CDR1 is SGHAT and CDR2 FQDESV (reference sequence). J was trimmed by 8 bases and V by 1 base; bases with no gene match: 4.